The rows below give T cell receptor beta chains drawn from one sample of a study of shared clonotypes between healthy human individuals. Assay: immunoSEQ multiplex PCR; the TCRdb copy retains only in-frame clones and omits some. The sample carries a few million clones, more than 80% recorded once. The sequenced material came from naive CD4+ T cells from PBMCs. These receptors were collected from a man between 18 and 29 years old in good health. Some clones in this sample may be carry-over from other donors' samples. CDR3s include the opening cysteine and the closing phenylalanine or tryptophan. The D gene is left open where the match is weak. Some rows have no size entry. The others give once, few or many, or a class for an expanded clone.

>NA|NA|TRBJ1-2|15|TRBV5-1
CASSLEGRLNYGYTF
TGCGCCAGCAGCTTGGAGGGCAGACTTAACTATGGCTACACCTTC
>NA|NA|TRBJ1-1|10|TRBV20-1
CSAIDTEAFF
TGCAGTGCTATAGACACTGAAGCTTTCTTT
>NA|NA|TRBJ1-5|12|TRBV10-1
CASSESGGPQHF
TGCGCCAGCAGTGAGTCCGGGGGGCCCCAGCATTTT
>NA|TRBD2|TRBJ2-3|13|TRBV25-1
CASGLAGADTQYF
TGTGCCAGCGGGTTAGCGGGAGCGGATACGCAGTATTTT
>NA|TRBD2|TRBJ2-7|16|TRBV28
CASTRGAGGLPYEQYF
TGTGCCAGCACCCGTGGGGCGGGAGGACTCCCCTACGAGCAGTACTTC
>NA|NA|TRBJ1-1|15|TRBV9
CASSPWGQPNTEAFF
TGTGCCAGCAGCCCGTGGGGCCAACCGAACACTGAAGCTTTCTTT
>NA|NA|TRBJ2-2|16|TRBV5-5
CASSSLTGDYTGELFF
TGTGCCAGCAGCTCCCTGACGGGAGACTACACCGGGGAGCTGTTTTTT
>NA|NA|TRBJ2-7|13|TRBV10-3
CAISDRGAYEQYF
TGTGCCATCAGTGATAGGGGGGCCTACGAGCAGTACTTC
>NA|NA|TRBJ2-7|13|TRBV29-1
CSVAGFHAYEQYF
TGCAGCGTTGCTGGATTTCACGCCTACGAGCAGTACTTC
>NA|TRBD1|TRBJ1-2|13|TRBV6-1
CASSGQGLRGYTF
TGTGCCAGCAGCGGACAGGGATTGAGGGGCTACACCTTC
>NA|NA|TRBJ1-3|14|TRBV29-1
CSAEETNSGNTIYF
TGCAGCGCTGAAGAGACGAACTCTGGAAACACCATATATTTT
>NA|TRBD2|TRBJ2-7|15|TRBV6-5
CASSPTSVPSYEQYF
TGTGCCAGCAGCCCGACTAGCGTCCCTTCCTACGAGCAGTACTTC
>NA|NA|TRBJ1-3|13|TRBV18
CASRGYSGNTIYF
TGTGCCAGCCGAGGTTACTCTGGAAACACCATATATTTT
>once|NA|TRBJ1-2|15|TRBV6-5
CASSYSGQRTPGYTF
TGTGCCAGCAGTTACTCCGGACAGAGGACGCCAGGCTACACCTTC
>once|NA|TRBJ2-3|15|TRBV28
CASSLGTPSTDTQYF
TGTGCCAGCAGTTTGGGGACACCGAGCACAGATACGCAGTATTTT
>NA|NA|TRBJ1-1|15|TRBV7-3
CASSSPGTGQAEAFF
TGTGCCAGCAGCTCCCCCGGGACGGGCCAGGCTGAAGCTTTCTTT
>NA|NA|TRBJ2-6|15|TRBV18
CASSPLVTGANVLTF
TGTGCCAGCTCACCACTAGTAACTGGGGCCAACGTCCTGACTTTC
>NA|TRBD1|TRBJ1-4|14|TRBV28
CASSLTGGREKLFF
TGTGCCAGCAGTTTGACAGGGGGGCGGGAAAAACTGTTTTTT
>NA|TRBD1|TRBJ1-2|13|TRBV28
CASSPTWTGGYTF
TGTGCCAGCAGTCCAACGTGGACAGGCGGCTACACCTTC
>NA|NA|TRBJ2-7|13|TRBV7-3
CASSQGGGYEQYF
TGTGCCAGCAGCCAAGGGGGAGGCTACGAGCAGTACTTC
>NA|NA|TRBJ2-7|14|TRBV6-6
CASSFRRGQYEQYF
TGTGCCAGCAGTTTTAGGAGGGGGCAATACGAGCAGTACTTC
>NA|NA|TRBJ2-1|17|TRBV4-2
CASSQDVTQSSYNEQFF
TGTGCCAGCAGCCAAGATGTAACCCAGAGCTCCTACAATGAGCAGTTCTTC
>NA|NA|TRBJ2-1|15|TRBV5-1
CASSFDGGSYNEQFF
TGCGCCAGCAGCTTTGATGGCGGAAGCTACAATGAGCAGTTCTTC
>NA|TRBD2|TRBJ2-1|15|TRBV18
CASSLNGRSHNEQFF
TGTGCCAGCTCACTAAACGGGAGGTCCCACAATGAGCAGTTCTTC
>NA|NA|TRBJ1-5|17|TRBV5-1
CASSLGASSPRDQPQHF
TGCGCCAGCAGCTTGGGGGCCTCGTCCCCCAGGGATCAGCCCCAGCATTTT
>NA|NA|TRBJ2-5|14|TRBV7-3
CASSPRTESEAQYF
TGTGCCAGCAGCCCCCGGACGGAGTCGGAGGCCCAGTACTTC